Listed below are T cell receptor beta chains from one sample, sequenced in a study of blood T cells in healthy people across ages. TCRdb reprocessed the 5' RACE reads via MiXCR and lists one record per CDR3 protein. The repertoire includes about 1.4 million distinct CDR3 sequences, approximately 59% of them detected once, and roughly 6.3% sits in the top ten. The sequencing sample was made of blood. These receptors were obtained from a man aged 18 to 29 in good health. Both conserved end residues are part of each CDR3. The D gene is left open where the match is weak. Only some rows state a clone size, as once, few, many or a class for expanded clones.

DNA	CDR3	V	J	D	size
TGTGCCAGCAGTCTCGGGACTAGCGGGAGAGGCGACGAGCAGTACTTC	CASSLGTSGRGDEQYF	TRBV12-3/TRBV12-4	TRBJ2-7	TRBD2	few
TGTGCCAGCAGTGGAGAGACTAGCGGGAGGTTCAATGAGCAGTTCTTC	CASSGETSGRFNEQFF	TRBV27	TRBJ2-1	TRBD2	-
TGTGCCACCCAGACAGGGGCGGGCTACGAGCAGTACTTC	CATQTGAGYEQYF	TRBV10-3	TRBJ2-7	TRBD1	few
TGTGCCAGCACCGGGACAGGGGAGGGCTACACCTTC	CASTGTGEGYTF	TRBV27	TRBJ1-2	TRBD1	once
TGCAGCGTCATGAGGGGGGTTGGCGATGAGCGGTTCTTC	CSVMRGVGDERFF	TRBV29-1	TRBJ2-1	-	-
TGTGCCAGCAGCCACACAACGACAGGATCTGGGGCCGACGTCCTGACTTTC	CASSHTTTGSGADVLTF	TRBV7-9	TRBJ2-6	-	-
TGTGCCAGCAGTTCTGCCCGGGGAAAGTCCTACGAGCAGTACTTC	CASSSARGKSYEQYF	TRBV27	TRBJ2-7	-	-
TGTGCCAGCAGTCCGGGACTAGCGGACCTTTACAATGAGCAGTTCTTC	CASSPGLADLYNEQFF	TRBV6-5	TRBJ2-1	TRBD2	few
TGTGCCAGCAGCCAAAGGAGGTCTAGCGACTACAATGAGCAGTTCTTC	CASSQRRSSDYNEQFF	TRBV14	TRBJ2-1	-	once
TGCGCCAGCAGCTTGGTCGGGGATCGTGGATCACCCCTCCACTTT	CASSLVGDRGSPLHF	TRBV5-1	TRBJ1-6	-	-
TGCGGTGCTAGAGCCCCTCTAGCGGGAGTCCCTTACGAGCAGTACTTC	CGARAPLAGVPYEQYF	TRBV20-1	TRBJ2-7	TRBD2	-
TGTGCCAGCAGTTCAGGTCCGGGGGAGACCCAGTACTTC	CASSSGPGETQYF	TRBV27	TRBJ2-5	-	few
TGTGCCAGCAGCTTAAATGCGGGACAGGTTCCGCGGGAGACCCAGTACTTC	CASSLNAGQVPRETQYF	TRBV7-8	TRBJ2-5	TRBD1	-
TGTGCCAGCAGCCAAGTAGCTCGCGGCAACACAGATACGCAGTATTTT	CASSQVARGNTDTQYF	TRBV4-2	TRBJ2-3	-	-
TGCAGTGCTAGAGAAAGGACAGGGAACACTGAAGCTTTCTTT	CSARERTGNTEAFF	TRBV20-1	TRBJ1-1	TRBD1	-
TGTGCCAGCAGCTTAGTTGCTCAGGGGAGCTCACCCCTCCACTTT	CASSLVAQGSSPLHF	TRBV7-2	TRBJ1-6	-	few
TGTGCCACCAGTGATTTCGTGGGGGGCTACACAGATACGCAGTATTTT	CATSDFVGGYTDTQYF	TRBV24-1	TRBJ2-3	-	-
TGTGCCAGCAGACAACTCCCAGAACAGAGCCACAATGAGCAGTTCTTC	CASRQLPEQSHNEQFF	TRBV12-3/TRBV12-4	TRBJ2-1	-	-
TGTGCCATCAGTGATACGGAAGAGAACACAGATACGCAGTATTTT	CAISDTEENTDTQYF	TRBV10-3	TRBJ2-3	-	-